These 10 T cell receptor beta chains originate from one sample sequenced in a study of blood T cells in healthy people across ages. For the second PCR, which ran for about 7 to 11 cycles, a sample-barcoded 5' primer and a J-beta primer mix were used. TCRdb itself ran the 5' RACE reads through MiXCR, one entry per CDR3 protein. The profile shows around 500,000 distinct CDR3 sequences, around 50% of them singletons. The source material was blood. The origin of the receptors is an elderly man in good health.

Details on this clonotype: This may stem from a read error, because a much larger clone lies one nucleotide away. The chain has TRBV4-1 and TRBJ1-2; 7 bases line up with TRBD1. In germline, CDR1 is MGHRA, CDR2 YSYEKL. This CDR3 has 15 residues. The CDR3 spells CTSSQPMTGRYGYTF. CDR3 bases: TGCACCAGCAGCCAACCAATGACAGGGAGGTATGGCTACACCTTC.

The chain links TRBV6-2 or TRBV6-3 to TRBJ2-7, with TRBD2 identical over 12 bases. V shed 9 bases, J shed 4 bases, and the junction held 7 bases outside the gene matches. The germline CDR1 and CDR2 sequences are MNHEY and SVGEGT. CDR3 size: 14 residues. The CDR3 is CASLPTSGSYEQYF. The DNA for the CDR3 is TGTGCCAGTTTGCCGACTAGCGGGAGTTACGAGCAGTACTTC.

J is TRBJ2-7 and V is TRBV10-3; unclear D gene. In germline, CDR1 is ENHRY, CDR2 SYGVKD. The V end lost 6 bases, the J end lost 4 bases, and 19 bases lay between the germline ends. This CDR3 has 15 residues. The CDR3 bases are TGTGCCATCAGGGACCCCGGACGAAACCCATACGAGCAGTACTTC. This gives the protein CAIRDPGRNPYEQYF.

V gene TRBV5-1 combines with J gene TRBJ2-1, with unresolved D. Germline CDR1 and CDR2: SGHRS and YFSETQ. The CDR3 length is 14 residues. Trimming pared 2 bases from V and 4 bases from J, leaving 10 bases between. The CDR3 DNA reads TGCGCCAGCAGCTTTCTGGTGAGATACAATGAGCAGTTCTTC. It yields the protein CASSFLVRYNEQFF.

This clonotype was observed a handful of times. This may be a read error, as it is one base from a much larger clone. V is TRBV6-6 and J is TRBJ1-6; 7 bases match TRBD1. The germline V gene has CDR1 MNHNY and CDR2 SVGAGI (reference sequence). The CDR3 covers 13 residues. This chain's CDR3 is CASVGTVNSPPHF. CDR3 nucleotide sequence: TGTGCCAGCGTAGGGACAGTTAATTCACCCCCCCACTTT.

About this clonotype: The junction shows a germline mismatch at one end, possibly a read error. The chain recombines TRBV5-1 with TRBJ2-4; D is perhaps TRBD2 (6 bases). Germline lookup yields CDR1 SGHRS and CDR2 YFSETQ. There are 13 residues in the CDR3. The DNA for the CDR3 is TGCGCCAACAGCTTGGTACCGGGAGAAGAGCAGTACTTC. Its translation: CANSLVPGEEQYF. Drawing the rest from reference TRBV5-1 and TRBJ2-4, the complete variable domain is KAGVTQTPRYLIKTRGQQVTLSCSPISGHRSVSWYQQTPGQGLQFLFEYFSETQRNKGNFPGRFSGRQFSNSRSEMNVSTLELGDSALYLCANSLVPGEEQYFGAGTRLSVL.

This chain joins TRBV10-3 and TRBJ1-5; maybe TRBD1 (5 bases). The CDR3 runs 15 residues. Germline CDR1 is ENHRY and CDR2 is SYGVKD. The germline V and J ends were trimmed by 2 bases and 7 bases, with 15 bases remaining between them. This chain's CDR3 is CAISEARESDQPQHF. CDR3 sequence (DNA): TGTGCCATCAGTGAGGCCAGGGAAAGCGACCAGCCCCAGCATTTT.

This clonotype was observed a single time. The chain combines TRBV9 with TRBJ2-3; possible D gene TRBD1, 5 bases. Germline CDR1 is SGDLS and CDR2 is YYNGEE. CDR3 length: 15 residues. V shed 3 bases and J shed 0 bases, with 11 bases lying between them. The CDR3 sequence: CASSALGLSTDTQYF. Written as DNA, the CDR3 is TGTGCCAGCAGCGCCCTGGGGCTGAGCACAGATACGCAGTATTTT.

V and J are TRBV6-5 and TRBJ2-7; D perhaps matches TRBD1 (6 bases). With 6 bases removed from V and 0 bases from J, the gap between germline ends came to 15 bases. The CDR3 contains 15 residues. From germline, CDR1 is MNHEY and CDR2 SVGAGI. CDR3 region: CASSPSGAISYEQYF. The CDR3 DNA sequence: TGTGCCAGCAGCCCTTCAGGGGCCATCTCCTACGAGCAGTACTTC.

The genes are TRBV20-1 and TRBJ2-7, with D perhaps matching TRBD2 (6 bases). Germline V gene data show CDR1 as DFQATT and CDR2 as SNEGSKA (reference sequence). V was pared by 1 base and J by 6 bases, with 13 bases between. CDR3 length: 13 amino acids. DNA of the CDR3: TGCAGTGCTAGAGTACTAGCTCTCGCCGAGCAGTACTTC. Translating it yields CSARVLALAEQYF.